This paragraph covers one T cell receptor beta chain sequence. Its target is not known. From 5'RACE with constant-segment primers came TCR alpha and TCR beta cDNA libraries that carried sample barcodes and UMIs. TCRdb re-called the 5' RACE reads with MiXCR, one entry per CDR3 protein. The repertoire has fewer than 250,000 distinct CDR3 sequences, roughly 30% of them found once; the top ten carry 9.5% to 12%. The CDR3 loop spans 12 amino acids. V was pared by 1 base and J by 8 bases, with 5 bases between. Per germline, CDR1 LGHDT and CDR2 YNNKEL (reference sequence). The data stem from a study of T-cell memory formation after mild COVID-19. Across the whole study: The two donors had largely donor-specific TCR clusters. Points from the study as a whole: What remained unconfirmed was the SARS-CoV-2 specificity of second-wave clones peaking on day 37. Memory from before infection featured some responding clones, which suggests cross-reactive memory joined.

The sequence was obtained from an adult woman who had mild COVID-19 (a few samples of this study predate the infection). Cell type and time point are not known. Material for sequencing was PBMCs or a T cell subset sorted from them (not recorded which). The chain has TRBV3-1 and TRBJ1-4; the D is unclear. This CDR3 is CASSQVNEKLFF. Written as DNA, the CDR3 is TGTGCCAGCAGCCAAGTCAACGAAAAACTGTTTTTT.